One and the same sample provided the 11 T cell receptor beta chains below, sequenced in a study of shared clonotypes between healthy human individuals. Assay used: immunoSEQ multiplex PCR; TCRdb lists only in-frame clones, some missing. The repertoire holds more than 500,000 clones, with roughly 95% as singletons. Sequenced: naive CD4+ T cells sorted from blood. Subset meaning: CD45RA+ positively selected. The receptor source for this set is a woman younger than 45 in good health.

V is TRBV4-2 and J is TRBJ2-3; 7 nucleotides align to TRBD2. Trimming cost V 1 base and J 2 bases; bases outside gene matches: 6. The germline V gene encodes CDR1 LGHNA and CDR2 YNFKEQ. This CDR3 has 16 residues. The CDR3 nucleotides are TGTGCCAGCAGCCAAGTGCGGGAGCCATTCACAGATACGCAGTATTTT. Translating it yields CASSQVREPFTDTQYF.

V is TRBV14 and J is TRBJ2-3; D is unclear. The CDR3 totals 14 residues. The V gene lost 5 bases and the J gene lost 1 base, with 10 bases spanning the gap. Germline V gene data show CDR1 as SGHDN and CDR2 as FVKESK. The CDR3 DNA follows: TGTGCCAGCAGCGCCGAGGTGCGCACAGATACGCAGTATTTT. This encodes CASSAEVRTDTQYF.

The chain has TRBV28 and TRBJ2-7, with D uncertain. CDR1 MDHEN and CDR2 SYDVKM come from the germline V gene. The CDR3 has 11 residues. Trimming removed 4 bases at V and 9 bases at J, with 10 bases between. DNA of the CDR3: TGTGCCAGCAGTTCCCCGGTGGGGCAGTACTTC. Protein: CASSSPVGQYF.

The rearrangement links TRBV19 to TRBJ1-2; 8 bases are shared with TRBD1. The CDR3 runs 15 residues. The J segment lost 4 bases and the V segment lost 5 bases, leaving 9 bases of the junction unmatched. Germline assignment: CDR1 LNHDA and CDR2 SQIVND (reference sequence). The CDR3 DNA reads TGTGCCAGTAGTGTCTCCAGGGGGCGAGCCTATGGCTACACCTTC. Its protein product is CASSVSRGRAYGYTF.

In this sample, this clone turned up once. V and J are TRBV28 and TRBJ1-5; perhaps TRBD1 as D (5 bases). Germline V gene sequence: CDR1 MDHEN, CDR2 SYDVKM. The CDR3 sequence is 15 residues long. Between the trimmed V and J ends, which lost 3 bases and 3 bases, there was a span of 12 bases. CDR3 sequence (DNA): TGTGCCAGCAGTTTGTCCAGGGAATACAATCAGCCCCAGCATTTT. It translates to CASSLSREYNQPQHF.

This clone showed up just once. The chain couples TRBV11-2 to TRBJ1-1; D gene uncertain. The germline gives CDR1 SGHAT, CDR2 FQNNGV. Between the trimmed V and J ends, which lost 2 bases and 1 base, there was a span of 11 bases. The CDR3 sequence is 15 residues long. The CDR3 here is CASSLFTLPNTEAFF. CDR3 DNA sequence: TGTGCCAGCAGCTTATTCACCCTGCCGAACACTGAAGCTTTCTTT.

J is TRBJ2-1 and V is TRBV11-2, with a possible D match to TRBD1 (6 bases). The CDR3 sequence is 16 residues long. Germline V CDR1 and CDR2: SGHAT, FQNNGV. V lost 5 bases and J lost 2, with 16 bases in between. In DNA, the CDR3 is TGTGCCAGCAGCCGAGCCACAGGGTTAGCCTACAATGAGCAGTTCTTC. Amino acids: CASSRATGLAYNEQFF.

V and J are TRBV13 and TRBJ2-6, with D unclear. Trimming stripped 5 bases from V and 2 bases from J, with 13 bases between. The CDR3 is 16 residues long. Per germline, CDR1 PRHDT and CDR2 FYEKMQ (reference sequence). The CDR3: CASSPWLQPGANVLTF. In DNA form, the CDR3 reads TGTGCCAGCAGCCCCTGGCTGCAGCCTGGGGCCAACGTCCTGACTTTC.

The chain recombines TRBV5-3 with TRBJ2-7; tentative D call: TRBD1 (6 bases). TRBV5-3 is assigned to the ORF class and has an uncertain function. V was cut by 7 bases and J by 8 bases, with 25 bases left in between. The CDR3 contains 15 residues. The CDR3 DNA reads TGTGCCAGAGGGCAATCCAGACAGGCCTTGGATAAGCAGTACTTC. As protein: CARGQSRQALDKQYF.

The V and J genes are TRBV6-5 and TRBJ2-7; possibly TRBD1 for D (5 bases). This CDR3 has 14 residues. Germline V gene lookup returns CDR1 MNHEY and CDR2 SVGAGI. V dropped 4 bases and J dropped 0 bases, with 10 bases sitting between them. CDR3 DNA sequence: TGTGCCAGCAGTTCCACCGACAGCTCCTACGAGCAGTACTTC. Translated: CASSSTDSSYEQYF.

V is TRBV7-2 and J is TRBJ2-2, with TRBD1 matching 7 bases. The CDR3 covers 15 residues. Germline CDR1 SGHTA, CDR2 FQGNSA. J was trimmed by 5 bases and V by 0 bases; bases with no gene match: 3. This chain's CDR3 is CASSLAPRGTGELFF. CDR3 in DNA: TGTGCCAGCAGCTTAGCGCCCAGGGGGACCGGGGAGCTGTTTTTT. Using reference TRBV7-2 and TRBJ2-2 for the parts outside the CDR3, the full variable domain is GAGVSQSPSNKVTEKGKDVELRCDPISGHTALYWYRQSLGQGLEFLIYFQGNSAPDKSGLPSDRFSAERTGGSVSTLTIQRTQQEDSAVYLCASSLAPRGTGELFFGEGSRLTVL.